The 20 T cell receptor beta chains below come from one sample, sequenced in a study of blood T cell repertoires in COVID-19. The assay was immunoSEQ multiplex PCR, and TCRdb's table has in-frame clones only and misses some. The sample has 100,000 to 120,000 clones; just over 75% are singletons. The sample consisted of peripheral blood. The source is a woman of 80 years or more with acute or convalescent COVID-19.

V is TRBV7-2 and J is TRBJ2-1; 12 bases match TRBD2. The CDR3 totals 17 residues. With 3 bases clipped from V and 5 bases from J, the junction kept 8 bases outside the gene matches. CDR1 is SGHTA, CDR2 FQGNSA, per germline. The CDR3 coding sequence is TGTGCCAGCAGCTTCAGGACTAGCGGGATAATCAACAATGAGCAGTTCTTC. Amino acids: CASSFRTSGIINNEQFF.

The genes are TRBV5-1 and TRBJ1-2; 11 bases match TRBD1. V lost 2 bases, J lost 6 bases, and 6 bases stayed unmatched. Germline CDR1 and CDR2: SGHRS and YFSETQ. CDR3 length equals 15 residues. This chain's CDR3 is CASSLRTGGADGYTF. The CDR3 coding sequence is TGCGCCAGCAGCTTACGGACAGGGGGCGCAGATGGCTACACCTTC.

CDR3 residues: CASSKATGVEKLFF. In nucleotides, the CDR3 is TGTGCCAGTAGTAAGGCGACGGGGGTTGAAAAACTGTTTTTT. This chain uses TRBV19 with TRBJ1-4; a possible D gene is TRBD1 (5 bases). V was shortened by 4 bases and J by 7 bases, with 13 bases between the two germline ends. Per germline, CDR1 LNHDA and CDR2 SQIVND (reference sequence). The CDR3 consists of 14 residues.

V gene TRBV28 combines with J gene TRBJ1-2; TRBD1 matches 10 bases. This CDR3 is 13 amino acids long. The V gene end was trimmed by 3 bases and the J gene end by 7 bases; junction bases not matched to a gene: 2. CDR1 and CDR2 from the germline V gene are MDHEN and SYDVKM. The chain's CDR3 is CASSFDRGLGYTF. CDR3 in DNA: TGTGCCAGCAGTTTCGACAGGGGGCTTGGCTACACCTTC.

The sample holds a few counts of this clone. The chain links TRBV18 to TRBJ1-1; the D gene is possibly TRBD1 (5 bases). The CDR3 consists of 15 residues. The V gene lost 4 bases and the J gene lost 5 bases, with 17 bases spanning the gap. Germline CDR1 is KGHSH and CDR2 is LQKENI. The CDR3 loop is CASSRVGWGWTEAFF. The CDR3 DNA reads TGTGCCAGCTCACGTGTTGGATGGGGCTGGACTGAAGCTTTCTTT.

The chain recombines TRBV28 with TRBJ2-5, with TRBD2 matching over 14 bases. J gave up 5 bases and V 5 bases, and 16 bases lay outside the gene matches. Germline assignment: CDR1 MDHEN and CDR2 SYDVKM. This CDR3 is built from 19 residues. The CDR3 DNA reads TGTGCCAGCAGTGGACGACTAGCGGGAGGGCGTGGGTTGCTGGAGACCCAGTACTTC. This encodes CASSGRLAGGRGLLETQYF.

The V call is TRBV5-1, the J call TRBJ1-4, with a possible D match to TRBD1 (5 bases). Germline CDR1 SGHRS, CDR2 YFSETQ. Trimming left V 0 bases short and J 8 bases short, with 8 bases between. This CDR3 region has 13 residues. The DNA for the CDR3 is TGCGCCAGCAGCTTGGAAACAGGAGAAAAACTGTTTTTT. Translating gives CASSLETGEKLFF.

This clone was detected only once. This chain uses TRBV5-1 with TRBJ2-3; 14 nucleotides agree with TRBD2. V was pared by 0 bases and J by 6 bases, with 6 bases of the junction left unmatched. Germline assignment: CDR1 SGHRS and CDR2 YFSETQ. This CDR3 has 17 amino acids. The CDR3 DNA follows: TGCGCCAGCAGCTTGGGGTCCGGGACTAGCGGGGGCGATACGCAGTATTTT. Its translation: CASSLGSGTSGGDTQYF. Combining the CDR3 with reference TRBV5-1 and TRBJ2-3 gives the whole variable domain KAGVTQTPRYLIKTRGQQVTLSCSPISGHRSVSWYQQTPGQGLQFLFEYFSETQRNKGNFPGRFSGRQFSNSRSEMNVSTLELGDSALYLCASSLGSGTSGGDTQYFGPGTRLTVL.

The rearrangement uses TRBV12-3 or TRBV12-4 and TRBJ2-7, with TRBD1 matching over 8 bases. V trimming: 6 bases; J trimming: 2 bases; junction bases outside the gene matches: 3. The CDR3 runs to 13 residues. Written as DNA, the CDR3 is TGTGCCAGCAGGGGGACAGGAGCCTACGAGCAGTACTTC. It codes for CASRGTGAYEQYF.

This clone was detected once. This chain uses TRBV5-6 with TRBJ2-7; D is possibly TRBD1 (6 bases). The V gene lost 3 bases and the J gene lost 1 base, with 14 bases spanning the gap. The germline V gene encodes CDR1 SGHDT and CDR2 YYEEEE. This CDR3 is 15 amino acids long. CDR3 sequence: CASSWGPGQSYEQYF. The CDR3 nucleotides read TGTGCCAGCAGCTGGGGTCCGGGACAATCCTACGAGCAGTACTTC.

The rearrangement joins TRBV7-9 to TRBJ1-1; D remains unclear. This CDR3 has 15 residues. Germline assignment: CDR1 SEHNR and CDR2 FQNEAQ (reference sequence). Trimming removed 5 bases from V and 0 bases from J, with 13 bases in between. The CDR3 spells CASSPYGAMNTEAFF. As DNA, the CDR3 is TGTGCCAGCAGCCCCTACGGAGCAATGAACACTGAAGCTTTCTTT.

This sequence joins TRBV27 and TRBJ1-1; D remains ambiguous. Germline CDR1 reads MNHEY; CDR2 reads SMNVEV (reference sequence). The CDR3 totals 14 residues. The V and J ends lost 8 bases and 1 base respectively, with 14 bases between them. Here the CDR3 DNA reads TGTGCCAGCTCCTGGAGAGGAGAGAACACTGAAGCTTTCTTT. As protein: CASSWRGENTEAFF.

The rearrangement uses TRBV5-5 and TRBJ1-3; 10 positions agree with TRBD1. The V gene's germline CDR1 is SGHKS and CDR2 YYEKEE (reference sequence). V lost 4 bases and J lost 4; bases outside the gene matches: 5. This CDR3 is built from 15 residues. The CDR3 region is CASSKGTGDGNTIYF. DNA of the CDR3: TGTGCCAGCAGCAAAGGGACAGGGGACGGAAACACCATATATTTT.

The rearrangement uses TRBV30 and TRBJ1-4, with a possible D match to TRBD1 (5 bases). The V end was cut by 0 bases, the J end by 7 bases, with 15 bases between. Germline V gene data show CDR1 as GTSNPN and CDR2 as SVGIG (reference sequence). This CDR3 contains 15 residues. CDR3 region: CAWSVRSGFGEKLFF. The CDR3 region has the DNA TGTGCCTGGAGTGTAAGGTCAGGGTTCGGTGAAAAACTGTTTTTT.

The gene calls are TRBV10-3 and TRBJ1-5, with D perhaps matching TRBD1 (6 bases). Looked up from germline, CDR1 is ENHRY and CDR2 is SYGVKD. V lost 6 bases and J lost 3, with 9 bases in between. CDR3 length equals 13 residues. The CDR3 nucleotides read TGTGCCATCAGCGGGACAATCAATCAGCCCCAGCATTTT. Translation gives CAISGTINQPQHF.

The gene calls are TRBV21-1 and TRBJ1-4; the table's D call, TRBD1, was not checked against the DNA. TRBV21-1 is reported as a pseudogene. This CDR3 is 17 amino acids long. Here the CDR3 DNA reads TGTGCCAGCACTTCCTCTGAGAACAGGTCAACTAATGAAAAACTGTTTTTT. This sequence encodes CASTSSENRSTNEKLFF.

The gene calls are TRBV30 and TRBJ2-1; possibly TRBD1 for D (6 bases). V shed 0 bases and J shed 4 bases, with 16 bases lying between them. Germline CDR1 GTSNPN, CDR2 SVGIG (reference sequence). The CDR3 is 16 amino acids. CDR3 nucleotides: TGTGCCTGGAGTGTAGGGAGTGGCCAGGGGTACAATGAGCAGTTCTTC. Protein: CAWSVGSGQGYNEQFF. Variable domain in full (rest from reference TRBV30 and TRBJ2-1): SQTIHQWPATLVQPVGSPLSLECTVEGTSNPNLYWYRQAAGRGLQLLFYSVGIGQISSEVPQNLSASRPQDRQFILSSKKLLLSDSGFYLCAWSVGSGQGYNEQFFGPGTRLTVL.

V gene TRBV12-3 or TRBV12-4 combines with J gene TRBJ1-4; TRBD1 matches 7 bases. The CDR3 length is 13 residues. J lost 11 bases, V lost 6 bases, and 9 bases had no gene match. The CDR3 DNA follows: TGTGCCAGCAGCCAAGACAGGGTCGGGAAACTGTTTTTT. Translated, it gives CASSQDRVGKLFF.

This chain joins TRBV19 and TRBJ1-1; unclear D gene. The CDR3 extends over 14 amino acids. The V end lost 1 base, the J end lost 7 bases, and 13 bases lay between the germline ends. Germline V gene lookup returns CDR1 LNHDA and CDR2 SQIVND (reference sequence). CDR3 nucleotide sequence: TGTGCCAGTAGTATAGCGCCGGGTATGGGTGAAGCTTTCTTT. It is translated as CASSIAPGMGEAFF.

The chain links TRBV10-3 to TRBJ2-2, with a tentative D call TRBD1 (6 bases). The germline V gene encodes CDR1 ENHRY and CDR2 SYGVKD. V lost 4 bases and J 6 bases, leaving 12 bases between the germline ends. The CDR3 runs 14 residues. The CDR3 spells CAISGDKRPGELFF. In DNA form, the CDR3 reads TGTGCCATCAGTGGGGACAAACGGCCCGGGGAGCTGTTTTTT.